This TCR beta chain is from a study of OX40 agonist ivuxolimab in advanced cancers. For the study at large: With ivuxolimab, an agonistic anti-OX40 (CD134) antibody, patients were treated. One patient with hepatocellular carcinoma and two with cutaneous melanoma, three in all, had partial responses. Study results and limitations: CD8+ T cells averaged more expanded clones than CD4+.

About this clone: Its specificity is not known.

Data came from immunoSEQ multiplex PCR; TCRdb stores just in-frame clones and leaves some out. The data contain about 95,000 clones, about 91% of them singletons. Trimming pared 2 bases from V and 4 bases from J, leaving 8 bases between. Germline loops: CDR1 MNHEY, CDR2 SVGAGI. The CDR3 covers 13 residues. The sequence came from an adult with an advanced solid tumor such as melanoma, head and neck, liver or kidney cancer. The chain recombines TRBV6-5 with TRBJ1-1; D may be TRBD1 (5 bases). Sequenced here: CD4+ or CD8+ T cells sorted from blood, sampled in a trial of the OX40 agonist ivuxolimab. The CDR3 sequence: CASSYMGRTEAFF. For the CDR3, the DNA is TGTGCCAGCAGTTACATGGGGCGCACTGAAGCTTTCTTT.